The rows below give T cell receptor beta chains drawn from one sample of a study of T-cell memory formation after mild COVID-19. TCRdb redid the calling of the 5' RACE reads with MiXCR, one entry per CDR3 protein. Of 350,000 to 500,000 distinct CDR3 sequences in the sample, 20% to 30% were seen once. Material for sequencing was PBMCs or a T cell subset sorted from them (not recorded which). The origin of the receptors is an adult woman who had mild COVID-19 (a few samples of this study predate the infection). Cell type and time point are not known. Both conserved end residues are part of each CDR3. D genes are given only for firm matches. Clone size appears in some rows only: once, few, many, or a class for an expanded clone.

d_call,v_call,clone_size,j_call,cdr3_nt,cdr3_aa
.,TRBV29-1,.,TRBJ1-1,TGCAGCGTTGGGTTATCAGGGGTCACTGAAGCTTTCTTT,CSVGLSGVTEAFF
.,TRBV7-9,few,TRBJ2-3,TGTGCCAGCAGCTTAGCCCGGGGCCCCACAGATACGCAGTATTTT,CASSLARGPTDTQYF
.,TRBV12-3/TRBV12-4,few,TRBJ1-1,TGTGCCAGTCTACAGGGAGGCACTGAAGCTTTCTTT,CASLQGGTEAFF
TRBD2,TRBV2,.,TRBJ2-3,TGTGCCAGCAGCGGGACTAGCGGGAATACAGATACGCAGTATTTT,CASSGTSGNTDTQYF
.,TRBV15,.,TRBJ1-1,TGTGCCACCAGCAGAGAATGGGGTGGCGGGTTCTTAATGAACACTGAAGCTTTCTTT,CATSREWGGGFLMNTEAFF
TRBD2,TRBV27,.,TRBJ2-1,TGTGCCAGCAGTTTATCGGGCGGGAGCGTCTACAATGAGCAGTTCTTC,CASSLSGGSVYNEQFF
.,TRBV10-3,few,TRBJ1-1,TGTGCCATCGCAAGGACAGTGAAAAACACTGAAGCTTTCTTT,CAIARTVKNTEAFF
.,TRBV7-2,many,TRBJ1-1,TGTGCCAGCAGCTTAGGGTGGCCCACTGAAGCTTTCTTT,CASSLGWPTEAFF
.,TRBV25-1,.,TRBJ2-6,TGTGCCAGCAGTGAACCGGGGTTCAGCTCTGGGGCCAACGTCCTGACTTTC,CASSEPGFSSGANVLTF
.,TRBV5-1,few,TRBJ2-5,TGCGCCAGCAGCTTCGACGGGCTGGGGACCCAGTACTTC,CASSFDGLGTQYF
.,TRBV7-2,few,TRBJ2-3,TGTGCCAGCAGCTCCACACCGGGACCTCGCACAGATACGCAGTATTTT,CASSSTPGPRTDTQYF
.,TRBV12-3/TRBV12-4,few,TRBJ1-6,TGTGCCAGCAGTTTTACCAGTTTTGATTCACCCCTCCACTTT,CASSFTSFDSPLHF
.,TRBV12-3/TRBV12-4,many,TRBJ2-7,TGTGCCAGCAGCCGGGGGTCCGGCGAGCAGTACTTC,CASSRGSGEQYF
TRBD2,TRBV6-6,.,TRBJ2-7,TGTGCCAGCAGTTTTAGCGGGAGTACCGACGAGCAGTACTTC,CASSFSGSTDEQYF
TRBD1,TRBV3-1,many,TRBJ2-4,TGTGCCAGCAGCCTACAGGGGGCCAAAAACATTCAGTACTTC,CASSLQGAKNIQYF
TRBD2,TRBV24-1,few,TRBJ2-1,TGTGCCACCAACGGCGGGAGTAGGTACAATGAGCAGTTCTTC,CATNGGSRYNEQFF
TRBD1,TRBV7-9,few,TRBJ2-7,TGTGCCAGCAGCCTACAGGGGATCCACGAGCAGTACTTC,CASSLQGIHEQYF
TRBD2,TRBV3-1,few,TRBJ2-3,TGTGCCAGCAGCCTTAGCGGGGGCCGAGGGACGCAGTATTTT,CASSLSGGRGTQYF
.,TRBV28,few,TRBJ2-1,TGTGCCAGCAGTTTAGTAGCCAGGTTCAATGAGCAGTTCTTC,CASSLVARFNEQFF
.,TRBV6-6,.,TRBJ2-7,TGTGCCAGCAGTTACTCGGGGGAGGATTTTAGCTCCTACGAGCAGTACTTC,CASSYSGEDFSSYEQYF
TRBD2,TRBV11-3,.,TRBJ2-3,TGTGCCAGCAGCTTACCAAGCGGGGCAGATACGCAGTATTTT,CASSLPSGADTQYF
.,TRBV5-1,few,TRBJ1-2,TGCGCCAGCAGCTTGACGGAAGATAACTATGGCTACACCTTC,CASSLTEDNYGYTF
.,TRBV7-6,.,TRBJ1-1,TGTGCCAGCAGCGGTGGGCAGTCCGCCACTGAAGCTTTCTTT,CASSGGQSATEAFF
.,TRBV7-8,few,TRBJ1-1,TGTGCCAGCAGCTTAGTAGGATGGAGACCCCCGACTGAAGCTTTCTTT,CASSLVGWRPPTEAFF